This entry is about one T cell receptor (beta chain). Its antigen is undetermined. The CDR3 consists of 13 residues. V was trimmed by 5 bases and J by 5 bases, leaving 12 bases between them. Germline loops: CDR1 LGHNT, CDR2 FRNRAP. Based on CD45RO/CCR7/CD25/CD127/CD95/CD27, CD4+ regulatory, stem cell-like memory, naive and central memory cells were sorted. This entry belongs to a study of beta chain features in type 1 diabetes. Study outcomes and limitations: Fewer junction insertions and more nucleotide deletions appeared in type 1 diabetes patients. Patients and controls would share equally any PCR tilt toward shorter templates.

Since all of the isolated RNA was reverse transcribed, expressed TCRB transcripts were what got sequenced. Sequencing used immunoSEQ multiplex PCR; TCRdb keeps in-frame clones, though not all of them. The table includes about 350,000 clones, 20% detected once. The V and J genes are TRBV12-5 and TRBJ1-2; D is unresolved. Sequenced input: naive CD4+ T cells from blood. The receptor's source is a woman aged 18-29 years in good health. CDR3 coding DNA: TGTGCTAGTGGTCCCCCCACCGGTTATGGCTACACCTTC. Translation gives CASGPPTGYGYTF.